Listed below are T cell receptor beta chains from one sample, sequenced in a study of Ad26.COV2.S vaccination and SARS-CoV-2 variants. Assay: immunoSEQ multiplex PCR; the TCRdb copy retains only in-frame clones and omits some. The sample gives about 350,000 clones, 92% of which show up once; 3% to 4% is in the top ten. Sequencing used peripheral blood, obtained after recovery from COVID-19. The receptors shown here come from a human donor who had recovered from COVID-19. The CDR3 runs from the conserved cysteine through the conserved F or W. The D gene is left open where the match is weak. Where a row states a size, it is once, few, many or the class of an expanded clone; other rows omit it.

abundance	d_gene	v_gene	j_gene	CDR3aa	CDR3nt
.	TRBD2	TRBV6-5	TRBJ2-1	CASSGLAGGRGQFF	TGTGCCAGCAGCGGACTAGCGGGGGGGCGAGGGCAGTTCTTC
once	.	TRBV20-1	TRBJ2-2	CSAWNTGELFF	TGCAGTGCTTGGAACACCGGGGAGCTGTTTTTT
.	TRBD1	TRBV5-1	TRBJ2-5	CASSLVWDRDETQYF	TGCGCCAGCAGCTTGGTTTGGGACAGGGATGAGACCCAGTACTTC
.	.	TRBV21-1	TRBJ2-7	CASSKASTGISYEQYF	TGTGCCAGCAGCAAAGCTTCAACAGGGATCTCCTACGAGCAGTACTTC
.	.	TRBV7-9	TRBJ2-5	CASSVGRETQYF	TGTGCCAGCAGCGTTGGTCGGGAGACCCAGTACTTC
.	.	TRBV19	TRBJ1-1	CASSITGGVEAFF	TGTGCCAGTAGTATAACGGGGGGGGTTGAAGCTTTCTTT
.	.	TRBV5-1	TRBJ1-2	CASSGGPEQLYGYTF	TGCGCCAGCAGCGGCGGACCGGAACAACTCTATGGCTACACCTTC
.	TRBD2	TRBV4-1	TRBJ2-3	CASSQEGVGSGNTDTQYF	TGCGCCAGCAGCCAAGAGGGGGTTGGTAGCGGGAACACAGATACGCAGTATTTT
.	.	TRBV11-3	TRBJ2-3	CASSLGTGASTDTQYF	TGTGCCAGCAGCTTAGGGACTGGCGCTAGCACAGATACGCAGTATTTT
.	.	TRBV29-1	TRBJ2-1	CSVELRYNEQFF	TGCAGCGTTGAACTCAGATACAATGAGCAGTTCTTC
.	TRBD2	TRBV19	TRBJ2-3	CASMELAGGRNTQYF	TGTGCCAGTATGGAACTAGCGGGGGGGCGGAATACGCAGTATTTT
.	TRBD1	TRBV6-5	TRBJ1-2	CASSFGTEALRGYTF	TGTGCCAGCAGTTTCGGGACAGAGGCTTTGCGGGGCTACACCTTC
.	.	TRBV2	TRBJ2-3	CASIRLTDTQYF	TGTGCCAGCATCCGCCTCACAGATACGCAGTATTTT
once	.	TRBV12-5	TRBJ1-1	CASGFGGLMNTEAFF	TGTGCTAGTGGTTTCGGGGGACTTATGAACACTGAAGCTTTCTTT
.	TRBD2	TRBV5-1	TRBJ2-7	CASSGGGPYEQYF	TGCGCCAGCAGCGGCGGGGGACCCTACGAGCAGTACTTC
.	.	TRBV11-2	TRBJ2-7	CASSLSWGEYAYEQYF	TGTGCCAGCAGCTTATCTTGGGGAGAATATGCCTACGAGCAGTACTTC
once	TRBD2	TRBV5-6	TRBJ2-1	CASSLAVGGSYNEQFF	TGTGCCAGCAGCTTGGCCGTCGGGGGGTCCTACAATGAGCAGTTCTTC
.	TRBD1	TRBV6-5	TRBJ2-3	CASRATGGSTDTQYF	TGTGCCAGCAGAGCAACAGGGGGCAGCACAGATACGCAGTATTTT
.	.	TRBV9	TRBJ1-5	CASSPSMGNQPQHF	TGTGCCAGCAGCCCATCCATGGGCAATCAGCCCCAGCATTTT
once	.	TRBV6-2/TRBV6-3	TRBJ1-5	CASSSLSSNQPQHF	TGTGCCAGCAGTAGCCTTTCGAGCAATCAGCCCCAGCATTTT
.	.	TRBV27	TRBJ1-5	CASSPGGGNQPQHF	TGTGCCAGCAGTCCGGGGGGAGGCAATCAGCCCCAGCATTTT
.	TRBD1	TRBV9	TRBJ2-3	CASSVEGDREDTQYF	TGTGCCAGCAGCGTAGAGGGCGACAGGGAAGATACGCAGTATTTT
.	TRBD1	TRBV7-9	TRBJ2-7	CASSSGTGSSYEQYF	TGTGCCAGCAGCTCCGGGACAGGGAGCTCCTACGAGCAGTACTTC
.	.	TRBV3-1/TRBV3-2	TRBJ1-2	CASSQDLRGNYGYTF	TGTGCCAGCAGCCAAGATCTACGGGGGAACTATGGCTACACCTTC
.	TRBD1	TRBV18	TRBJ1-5	CASSPTGGNQPQHF	TGTGCCAGCTCACCAACAGGGGGGAATCAGCCCCAGCATTTT
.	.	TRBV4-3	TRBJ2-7	CASSLDTATYEQYF	TGCGCCAGCAGTCTGGACACCGCCACCTACGAGCAGTACTTC
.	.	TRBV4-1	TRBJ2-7	CASSPTGGSEQYF	TGCGCCAGCAGCCCCACCGGAGGGTCCGAGCAGTACTTC
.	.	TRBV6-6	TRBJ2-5	CATQRRLEETQYF	TGTGCCACCCAGAGGAGGCTAGAAGAGACCCAGTACTTC
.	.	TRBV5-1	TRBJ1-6	CASSPTGVTNSPLHF	TGCGCCAGCAGCCCCACGGGGGTTACTAATTCACCCCTCCACTTT
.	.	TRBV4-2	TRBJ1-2	CASSQEGGVLLYGYTF	TGTGCCAGCAGCCAAGAGGGGGGGGTCCTTCTCTATGGCTACACCTTC
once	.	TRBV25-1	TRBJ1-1	CASSGSLRVEAFF	TGTGCCAGCAGTGGGTCGTTGAGGGTTGAAGCTTTCTTT
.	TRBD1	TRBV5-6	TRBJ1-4	CASSLGQGFGREKLFF	TGTGCCAGCAGCTTGGGACAGGGATTTGGGCGTGAAAAACTGTTTTTT
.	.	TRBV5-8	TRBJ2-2	CASSPGRFTGELFF	TGTGCCAGCAGTCCAGGGAGGTTTACCGGGGAGCTGTTTTTT
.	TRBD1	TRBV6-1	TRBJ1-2	CASSDQGGFNYGYTF	TGTGCCAGCAGTGATCAGGGGGGCTTTAACTATGGCTACACCTTC
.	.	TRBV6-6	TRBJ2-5	CASSPHYAGRQYQETQYF	TGTGCCAGCAGTCCTCACTACGCGGGGCGGCAGTACCAAGAGACCCAGTACTTC
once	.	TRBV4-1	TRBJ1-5	CASSRRTGVFNQPQHF	TGCGCCAGCAGCCGCAGGACGGGGGTATTCAATCAGCCCCAGCATTTT
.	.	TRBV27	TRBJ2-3	CASSPRGTDTQYF	TGTGCCAGCAGTCCACGGGGAACAGATACGCAGTATTTT